What follows is one TCR beta chain and its context. No antigen is known for it. Method: immunoSEQ multiplex PCR; TCRdb's copy keeps in-frame clones and lacks some. The sample holds more than 150,000 clones, about 83% seen once. The record originates from a study of Ad26.COV2.S vaccination and SARS-CoV-2 variants. Study-wide points: Breadth, reportedly substantial, characterized the spike-specific CD8+ and CD4+ T cell responses after vaccination. Total T cell responses may have been underestimated by the TCR breadth and depth analyses.

Trimming cost V 3 bases and J 0 bases; bases outside gene matches: 5. Germline assignment: CDR1 SGHDT and CDR2 YYEEEE. The CDR3 has 16 amino acids. The sequenced sample was peripheral blood, obtained after recovery from COVID-19. The TCR was taken from a human donor who had recovered from COVID-19. The rearrangement links TRBV5-6 to TRBJ1-3, with 8 bases matching TRBD1. The CDR3 coding sequence is TGTGCCAGCAGCTCAGGGGGCAGGAGCTCTGGAAACACCATATATTTT. Amino acid sequence: CASSSGGRSSGNTIYF.